These 30 T cell receptor beta chains came from one sample sequenced in a study of OX40 agonist ivuxolimab in advanced cancers. Libraries were prepared by immunoSEQ multiplex PCR; TCRdb keeps only in-frame clonotypes and omits some of them. The sample yields approximately 110,000 clones, approximately 90% seen once. The material was CD4+ or CD8+ T cells sorted from blood, obtained in a trial of the OX40 agonist ivuxolimab. These receptors were obtained from an adult with an advanced solid tumor such as melanoma, head and neck, liver or kidney cancer.

This chain connects TRBV5-4 to TRBJ2-7; 10 nucleotides align to TRBD2. The V segment lost 9 bases and the J segment 3 bases; nucleotides outside the gene matches: 12. This CDR3 is built from 15 residues. Germline V gives CDR1 SGHNT, CDR2 YYREEE (reference sequence). The CDR3 loop reads CATMTNPSGSYEQYF. The CDR3 nucleotides read TGTGCCACCATGACAAATCCTAGCGGGAGCTACGAGCAGTACTTC.

The genes are TRBV7-9 and TRBJ1-2; D is unclear. Germline-derived CDR1 and CDR2 are SEHNR and FQNEAQ (reference sequence). Between the trimmed V and J ends, which lost 1 base and 8 bases, there was a span of 14 bases. The CDR3 has 14 amino acids. The CDR3 reads CASSLVGSYRGYTF. The CDR3 DNA reads TGTGCCAGCAGCTTAGTAGGCAGCTATCGGGGCTACACCTTC.

The chain combines TRBV5-1 with TRBJ2-3; the D gene could be TRBD1 or TRBD2 (6 bases each). CDR3 size: 18 residues. Trimming left V 4 bases short and J 4 bases short, with 25 bases between. CDR1 is SGHRS, CDR2 YFSETQ, per germline. This CDR3 reads CASSTGSWGTGGADTQYF. For the CDR3, the DNA is TGCGCCAGCAGCACGGGATCCTGGGGGACTGGGGGCGCAGATACGCAGTATTTT.

The V call is TRBV2, the J call TRBJ2-2; 8 bases line up with TRBD1. The CDR3 has 15 residues. V trimming: 7 bases; J trimming: 6 bases; junction bases outside the gene matches: 10. The germline CDR1 and CDR2 sequences are SNHLY and FYNNEI. The CDR3 sequence is CASTPDRERAGELFF. Written as DNA, the CDR3 is TGTGCCAGCACCCCGGACAGGGAGCGCGCCGGGGAGCTGTTTTTT.

J is TRBJ2-3 and V is TRBV19; no clear D gene. Germline V gene sequence: CDR1 LNHDA, CDR2 SQIVND (reference sequence). The CDR3 length is 14 residues. V shed 5 bases and J shed 4 bases, with 13 bases lying between them. The CDR3 region has the DNA TGTGCCAGTAGTCCCCTCAGTGGGGCAGATACGCAGTATTTT. It translates to CASSPLSGADTQYF.

The V call is TRBV9, the J call TRBJ1-6, with unresolved D. Germline values: CDR1 SGDLS, CDR2 YYNGEE. The CDR3 runs 15 residues. V gave up 4 bases and J gave up 6 bases, with 14 bases separating them. The CDR3 bases are TGTGCCAGCAGCCTCAATCATTTGAGTAATTCACCCCTCCACTTT. Translation: CASSLNHLSNSPLHF.

The J gene is TRBJ2-5, the V gene TRBV25-1; 8 bases are shared with TRBD2. V lost 6 bases, J lost 4 bases, and 4 bases stayed unmatched. Germline lookup yields CDR1 MGHDK and CDR2 SYGVNS. The CDR3 runs 13 residues. CDR3 sequence (DNA): TGTGCCAGCAGCTCTACTAGCGGAGAGACCCAGTACTTC. This encodes CASSSTSGETQYF.

The V and J genes are TRBV28 and TRBJ2-6; the D call may be TRBD1 or TRBD2 (6 bases each). V gave up 5 bases and J gave up 2 bases, with 13 bases separating them. The CDR3 consists of 16 residues. Germline V gene sequence: CDR1 MDHEN, CDR2 SYDVKM. The CDR3 loop is CASSPPGAAGANVLTF. CDR3 nucleotide sequence: TGTGCCAGCAGTCCCCCGGGGGCAGCTGGGGCCAACGTCCTGACTTTC.

The chain uses TRBV11-3 and TRBJ2-3; TRBD2 agrees at 7 bases. CDR1 is SGHNT, CDR2 YENEEA, per germline. The CDR3 loop spans 19 amino acids. With V trimmed by 2 bases and J by 5 bases, 19 bases remained unmatched. Written as DNA, the CDR3 is TGTGCCAGCAGCTTATTTGGGTTTACCCCTAGCGGCACGGTAGATACGCAGTATTTT. Translated, it gives CASSLFGFTPSGTVDTQYF.

This sequence joins TRBV7-9 and TRBJ2-5; D unclear. The germline gives CDR1 SEHNR, CDR2 FQNEAQ (reference sequence). V lost 0 bases and J lost 2, with 7 bases in between. The CDR3 has 14 residues. CDR3 sequence reads: CASSLASIQETQYF. The CDR3 nucleotides are TGTGCCAGCAGCTTAGCTTCGATTCAAGAGACCCAGTACTTC.

This clone appeared a single time. This chain links TRBV6-1 with TRBJ2-1; 9 bases are shared with TRBD1. Trimming removed 1 base from V and 6 bases from J; junction bases left unmatched: 7. This CDR3 contains 16 residues. Germline V CDR1 and CDR2: MNHNS, SASEGT. Written as DNA, the CDR3 is TGTGCCAGCAGTGAAGACTATGGGACAGGGATCAATGAGCAGTTCTTC. It is translated as CASSEDYGTGINEQFF.

This clone was seen a single time. This chain connects TRBV11-2 to TRBJ2-7; D remains ambiguous. The length of the CDR3 is 15 residues. V was shortened by 1 base and J by 2 bases, with 12 bases between the two germline ends. The germline gives CDR1 SGHAT, CDR2 FQNNGV. The CDR3 sequence is CASSLGADRTYEQYF. The CDR3, as DNA: TGTGCCAGCAGCTTAGGAGCCGACCGAACCTACGAGCAGTACTTC.

This clone was seen only once. The V call is TRBV27, the J call TRBJ1-1; D gene unclear. Germline CDR1 reads MNHEY; CDR2 reads SMNVEV (reference sequence). The CDR3 totals 13 residues. The germline V and J ends were trimmed by 3 bases and 5 bases, with 10 bases remaining between them. The CDR3 region is CASSFVEGTEAFF. As DNA, the CDR3 is TGTGCCAGCAGTTTTGTTGAGGGAACTGAAGCTTTCTTT.

Written as DNA, the CDR3 is TGTGCCAGCTCACCTCCCTCCGGGACGGACCCTGCATGGCAGTACTTC. It translates to CASSPPSGTDPAWQYF. The chain employs TRBV18 and TRBJ2-7; TRBD1 or TRBD2 may be the D gene (5 bases each). This CDR3 contains 16 residues. Germline V CDR1 and CDR2: KGHSH, LQKENI. Trimming took off 3 bases at V and 9 bases at J, with 24 bases between the two ends.

This chain joins TRBV10-1 and TRBJ1-3, with D tentatively TRBD1 (5 bases). CDR1 is WNHNN, CDR2 SYGVQD, per germline (reference sequence). The germline V and J ends were trimmed by 7 bases and 0 bases, with 16 bases remaining between them. The CDR3 length is 16 residues. This chain's CDR3 is CASIENRDYSGNTIYF. For the CDR3, the DNA is TGCGCCAGCATTGAAAACCGGGACTACTCTGGAAACACCATATATTTT.

CDR3 nucleotide sequence: TGTGCCAGCAGCGCGGGCACCGGGACTCCCACCTACGAGCAGTACTTC. It specifies CASSAGTGTPTYEQYF. The V gene is TRBV5-6, the J gene TRBJ2-7; D is possibly TRBD2 (6 bases). Trimming removed 4 bases from V and 2 bases from J, with 19 bases in between. Looked up from germline, CDR1 is SGHDT and CDR2 is YYEEEE. The CDR3 is 16 residues long.

A word on this clone: This probably arose from a read error, given a far larger clone one base away. The same CDR3 also results from other DNA sequences found in this sample. This rearrangement joins TRBV7-3 to TRBJ2-5, with TRBD1 matching 11 bases. J was trimmed by 5 bases and V by 5 bases; bases with no gene match: 16. The V gene's germline CDR1 is SGHTA and CDR2 FQGTGA. CDR3 size: 18 residues. The CDR3 DNA sequence: TGTGCCAGCAGCCATCCCGAAGAGGACAGGGGGCCGGGGGAGACCCAGTACTTC. Its protein is CASSHPEEDRGPGETQYF.

The chain recombines TRBV5-1 with TRBJ2-5; 7 nucleotides align to TRBD1. The CDR3 has 15 residues. The germline V gene encodes CDR1 SGHRS and CDR2 YFSETQ. Trimming at V came to 0 bases and at J to 2 bases, leaving 4 bases not matched to a gene. CDR3 sequence (DNA): TGCGCCAGCAGCTTGGCTACGGGACAGCAAGAGACCCAGTACTTC. It specifies CASSLATGQQETQYF.

This sequence joins TRBV5-4 and TRBJ2-1; 8 nucleotides match TRBD2. The CDR3 extends over 16 amino acids. V dropped 3 bases and J dropped 6; count of bases not matched to a gene: 11. Germline V lookup: CDR1 SGHNT, CDR2 YYREEE (reference sequence). The CDR3 coding sequence is TGTGCCAGCAGCTCCCTCCCCAACGGGAGGGGCAATGAGCAGTTCTTC. Translated, it gives CASSSLPNGRGNEQFF.

This sequence joins TRBV4-1 and TRBJ1-2; no reliable D call. The CDR3 runs to 12 residues. Germline lookup yields CDR1 MGHRA and CDR2 YSYEKL. Trimming stripped 0 bases from V and 5 bases from J, with 4 bases between. CDR3 bases: TGCGCCAGCAGCCAAGAGCTTTATGGCTACACCTTC. This codes for CASSQELYGYTF.

Only one count was recorded for this clone. This chain joins TRBV5-5 and TRBJ2-2, with D tentatively TRBD1 (6 bases). V shed 0 bases and J shed 0 bases, with 9 bases lying between them. There are 16 residues in the CDR3. Looked up from germline, CDR1 is SGHKS and CDR2 is YYEKEE (reference sequence). For the CDR3, the DNA is TGTGCCAGCAGCTTGGGCAGGGGCACGAACACCGGGGAGCTGTTTTTT. Residues: CASSLGRGTNTGELFF. The full variable domain, completed using reference TRBV5-5 and TRBJ2-2, is DAGVTQSPTHLIKTRGQQVTLRCSPISGHKSVSWYQQVLGQGPQFIFQYYEKEERGRGNFPDRFSARQFPNYSSELNVNALLLGDSALYLCASSLGRGTNTGELFFGEGSRLTVL.

The chain couples TRBV7-3 to TRBJ1-2, with 7 bases matching TRBD1. The ends lost 0 bases at V and 7 bases at J; junction bases unmatched: 11. Germline CDR1 reads SGHTA; CDR2 reads FQGTGA. There are 16 residues in the CDR3. The CDR3 sequence: CASSLTVGQGGGGYTF. The CDR3 region has the DNA TGTGCCAGCAGCTTAACTGTAGGCCAGGGGGGCGGTGGCTACACCTTC.

This rearrangement joins TRBV14 to TRBJ2-7; 14 bases match TRBD2. Germline V lookup: CDR1 SGHDN, CDR2 FVKESK. The CDR3 consists of 15 residues. J gave up 7 bases and V 3 bases, and 5 bases lay outside the gene matches. The CDR3 DNA reads TGTGCCAGCAGCCAGGGACTAGCGGGAGTGGGGGAGCAGTACTTC. Its translation is CASSQGLAGVGEQYF. Supplemented by reference TRBV14 and TRBJ2-7, the full variable domain reads EAGVTQFPSHSVIEKGQTVTLRCDPISGHDNLYWYRRVMGKEIKFLLHFVKESKQDESGMPNNRFLAERTGGTYSTLKVQPAELEDSGVYFCASSQGLAGVGEQYFGPGTRLTVT.

This clone has only one observation. The chain joins TRBV7-2 to TRBJ2-1; D is possibly TRBD1 (6 bases). Germline CDR1 is SGHTA and CDR2 is FQGNSA. The germline V and J ends were trimmed by 6 bases and 0 bases, with 15 bases remaining between them. This CDR3 has 16 residues. The CDR3 sequence is CASRNRASSSYNEQFF. CDR3 sequence (DNA): TGTGCCAGCAGAAACAGGGCTTCGAGCTCCTACAATGAGCAGTTCTTC.

The rearrangement joins TRBV28 to TRBJ2-1, with TRBD2 identical over 9 bases. Per the germline V gene, CDR1 is MDHEN and CDR2 is SYDVKM. V dropped 5 bases and J dropped 9; count of bases not matched to a gene: 8. The CDR3 is 14 amino acids. For the CDR3, the DNA is TGTGCCAGCAGTCTATTAGCGGGAGCGGGTGAGCAGTTCTTC. This translates into CASSLLAGAGEQFF.

The rearrangement links TRBV9 to TRBJ1-6; no firm D call. Germline loops: CDR1 SGDLS, CDR2 YYNGEE. This CDR3 spans 14 amino acids. Trimming left V 2 bases short and J 5 bases short, with 8 bases between. Here the CDR3 reads CASSVDTNNSPLHF. Here the CDR3 DNA reads TGTGCCAGCAGCGTTGACACCAATAATTCACCCCTCCACTTT.

V is TRBV5-5 and J is TRBJ2-3; D not certain. Germline V gene lookup returns CDR1 SGHKS and CDR2 YYEKEE (reference sequence). Trimming removed 2 bases at V and 0 bases at J, with 7 bases between. This CDR3 region has 14 residues. The CDR3 here is CASSLRISTDTQYF. CDR3 nucleotides: TGTGCCAGCAGCTTAAGAATCAGCACAGATACGCAGTATTTT.

This chain links TRBV4-2 with TRBJ1-3, with TRBD1 matching 9 bases. V trimming: 0 bases; J trimming: 4 bases; junction bases outside the gene matches: 4. CDR3 length equals 16 residues. Germline V gene sequence: CDR1 LGHNA, CDR2 YNFKEQ. For the CDR3, the DNA is TGTGCCAGCAGCCAAGAACAGGGGGCAGGAGGAAACACCATATATTTT. Amino acid sequence: CASSQEQGAGGNTIYF.

The chain links TRBV7-9 to TRBJ1-4; 10 positions match TRBD1. V dropped 3 bases and J dropped 8; count of bases not matched to a gene: 9. The CDR3 has 16 amino acids. The V gene's germline CDR1 is SEHNR and CDR2 FQNEAQ (reference sequence). CDR3 region: CASSFDRQGASEKLFF. DNA of the CDR3: TGTGCCAGCAGCTTCGATAGACAGGGGGCGTCAGAAAAACTGTTTTTT.

The genes are TRBV7-2 and TRBJ2-1; D gene unclear. V was cut by 1 base and J by 4 bases, with 8 bases left in between. CDR3 size: 14 residues. The V gene's germline CDR1 is SGHTA and CDR2 FQGNSA. CDR3 nucleotides: TGTGCCAGCAGCTTAGAGCGCTCATACAATGAGCAGTTCTTC. This encodes CASSLERSYNEQFF.